The sequence of this T cell receptor beta chain was determined in a study of blood T cell repertoires in COVID-19. Looked up from germline, CDR1 is SNHLY and CDR2 is FYNNEI. There are 15 residues in the CDR3. Trimming left V 2 bases short and J 6 bases short, with 11 bases between. The repertoire was sequenced with immunoSEQ multiplex PCR; TCRdb's copy has only in-frame clones and lacks some. Here the sample spans tens of thousands of clones, roughly three quarters being singletons. The gene calls are TRBV2 and TRBJ1-6, with unresolved D. Specimen: peripheral blood. This clonotype was sampled from a woman over 75 with acute or convalescent COVID-19. The chain's CDR3 is CASSELQVINSPLHF. The CDR3 nucleotides are TGTGCCAGCAGTGAACTCCAGGTCATTAATTCACCCCTCCACTTT.